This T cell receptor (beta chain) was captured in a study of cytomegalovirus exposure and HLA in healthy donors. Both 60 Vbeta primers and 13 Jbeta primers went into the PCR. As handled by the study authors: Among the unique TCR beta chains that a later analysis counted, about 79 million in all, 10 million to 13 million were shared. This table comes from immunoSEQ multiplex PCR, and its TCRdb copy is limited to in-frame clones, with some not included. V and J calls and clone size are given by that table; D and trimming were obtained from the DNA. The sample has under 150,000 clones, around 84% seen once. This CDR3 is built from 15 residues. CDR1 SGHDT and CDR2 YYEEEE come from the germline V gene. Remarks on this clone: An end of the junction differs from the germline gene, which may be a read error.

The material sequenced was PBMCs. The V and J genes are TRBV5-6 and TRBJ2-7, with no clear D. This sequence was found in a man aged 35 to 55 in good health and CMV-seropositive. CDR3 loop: CASSSVEDGLLTHQF. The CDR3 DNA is TGTGCCAGCAGCAGTGTGGAAGATGGGCTTCTGACCCACCAGTTC.